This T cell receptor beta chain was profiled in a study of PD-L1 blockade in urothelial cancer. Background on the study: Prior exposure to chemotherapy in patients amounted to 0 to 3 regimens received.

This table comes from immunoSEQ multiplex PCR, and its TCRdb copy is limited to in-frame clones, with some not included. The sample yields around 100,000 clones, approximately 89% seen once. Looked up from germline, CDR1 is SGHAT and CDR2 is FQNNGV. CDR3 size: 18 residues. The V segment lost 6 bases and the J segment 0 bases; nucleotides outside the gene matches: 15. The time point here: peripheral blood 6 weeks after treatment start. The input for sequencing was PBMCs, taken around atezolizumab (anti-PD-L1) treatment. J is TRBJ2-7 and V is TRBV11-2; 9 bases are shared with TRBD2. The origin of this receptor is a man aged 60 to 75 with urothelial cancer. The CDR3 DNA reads TGTGCCAGCAGAAGTTCTAGCGGGGAAGAAGGGAACTCCTACGAGCAGTACTTC. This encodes CASRSSSGEEGNSYEQYF.